This T cell receptor (beta chain) was sequenced during a study of blood T cells in healthy people across ages. The use of a sample-barcoded 5' primer and a J-beta primer mix characterized a second PCR of about 7 to 12 cycles. Each CDR3 protein gets one entry after TCRdb re-called the 5' RACE reads with MiXCR. The data show about 1.4 million distinct CDR3 sequences, with around 59% seen just once and 6.5% to 8% held by the top ten. V was pared by 5 bases and J by 5 bases, with 5 bases of the junction left unmatched. Germline V lookup: CDR1 SGHVS, CDR2 FNYEAQ. The length of the CDR3 is 13 residues. The TCR sequence derives from a man aged 18 to 30 in good health. The sample comprised blood. The chain combines TRBV7-6 with TRBJ2-5; TRBD2 matches 7 bases. The CDR3 nucleotides read TGTGCCAGCAGCCAAAGGGAGGGCGAGACCCAGTACTTC. It encodes CASSQREGETQYF.